These T cell receptor beta chains were read from a single sample in a study of blood T cell repertoires in COVID-19. Libraries were prepared by immunoSEQ multiplex PCR; TCRdb keeps only in-frame clonotypes and omits some of them. Among 250,000 or so clones listed, over 75% were seen once. The specimen sequenced was PBMCs or T cells enriched from blood (not recorded which). The receptors derive from a woman between 50 and 59 years old who had recovered from COVID-19. The CDR3 runs from the conserved cysteine through the conserved F or W. Each record gives: D gene, V gene, J gene, clone size, CDR3 protein, CDR3 DNA. D genes are given only for firm matches. Clone size is stated in some rows and not others, as once, few, many or a class when expanded.

d_gene: .; v_gene: TRBV6-1; j_gene: TRBJ2-5; abundance: .; CDR3aa: CASSEKGHWMGETQYF; CDR3nt: TGTGCCAGCAGTGAAAAAGGACACTGGATGGGGGAGACCCAGTACTTC
d_gene: .; v_gene: TRBV19; j_gene: TRBJ1-6; abundance: .; CDR3aa: CASSRTGNDSPLHF; CDR3nt: TGTGCCAGTAGCCGTACAGGAAACGACTCACCCCTCCACTTT
d_gene: .; v_gene: TRBV10-3; j_gene: TRBJ2-7; abundance: .; CDR3aa: CAISEGAGEPYEQYF; CDR3nt: TGTGCCATCAGTGAGGGGGCAGGAGAGCCCTACGAGCAGTACTTC
d_gene: TRBD2; v_gene: TRBV3-1/TRBV3-2; j_gene: TRBJ2-4; abundance: .; CDR3aa: CASSPLPGTSGSSLGVGIQYF; CDR3nt: TGTGCCAGCAGCCCCCTTCCCGGGACTAGCGGGAGTTCGTTGGGTGTAGGCATTCAGTACTTC
d_gene: TRBD1; v_gene: TRBV5-8; j_gene: TRBJ2-3; abundance: .; CDR3aa: CASSRGTQGYTDTQYF; CDR3nt: TGTGCCAGCAGCCGGGGAACACAGGGGTACACAGATACGCAGTATTTT
d_gene: TRBD2; v_gene: TRBV4-1; j_gene: TRBJ2-7; abundance: .; CDR3aa: CASSPLAGGPPTEQYF; CDR3nt: TGCGCCAGCAGCCCCCTGGCGGGAGGACCCCCAACCGAGCAGTACTTC
d_gene: .; v_gene: TRBV5-1; j_gene: TRBJ2-7; abundance: .; CDR3aa: CASSAGVGQSTYEQYF; CDR3nt: TGCGCCAGCAGCGCTGGGGTCGGACAGAGTACCTACGAGCAGTACTTC
d_gene: .; v_gene: TRBV2; j_gene: TRBJ2-7; abundance: .; CDR3aa: CASWAEGAGEQYF; CDR3nt: TGTGCCAGTTGGGCTGAGGGGGCGGGAGAGCAGTACTTC
d_gene: TRBD1; v_gene: TRBV2; j_gene: TRBJ2-1; abundance: .; CDR3aa: CASSERWTGDNEQFF; CDR3nt: TGTGCCAGCAGTGAACGCTGGACAGGGGACAATGAGCAGTTCTTC
d_gene: .; v_gene: TRBV28; j_gene: TRBJ2-7; abundance: .; CDR3aa: CASMRADSYEQYF; CDR3nt: TGTGCCAGCATGAGGGCAGACTCCTACGAGCAGTACTTC
d_gene: .; v_gene: TRBV2; j_gene: TRBJ1-3; abundance: few; CDR3aa: CASSDRSGNTIYF; CDR3nt: TGTGCCAGCAGTGACAGATCAGGAAACACCATATATTTT
d_gene: .; v_gene: TRBV28; j_gene: TRBJ1-3; abundance: .; CDR3aa: CASSLGGAGNTIYF; CDR3nt: TGTGCCAGCAGTTTGGGAGGGGCTGGAAACACCATATATTTT
d_gene: TRBD2; v_gene: TRBV11-3; j_gene: TRBJ2-7; abundance: .; CDR3aa: CASSLSGGLEQYF; CDR3nt: TGTGCCAGCAGCCTGTCGGGGGGTCTCGAGCAGTACTTC
d_gene: TRBD1; v_gene: TRBV6-5; j_gene: TRBJ1-4; abundance: once; CDR3aa: CASRLNRGTNEKLFF; CDR3nt: TGTGCCAGCAGATTAAACAGGGGGACTAATGAAAAACTGTTTTTT
d_gene: TRBD1; v_gene: TRBV5-1; j_gene: TRBJ1-1; abundance: .; CDR3aa: CASSSGQGREAFF; CDR3nt: TGCGCCAGCAGCTCTGGACAGGGGCGGGAAGCTTTCTTT
d_gene: TRBD2; v_gene: TRBV10-3; j_gene: TRBJ2-7; abundance: few; CDR3aa: CAMKREGLYEQYF; CDR3nt: TGTGCCATGAAGCGGGAGGGCCTCTACGAGCAGTACTTC
d_gene: TRBD2; v_gene: TRBV2; j_gene: TRBJ2-2; abundance: .; CDR3aa: CASRPGGTGELFF; CDR3nt: TGTGCCAGCAGGCCGGGGGGGACCGGGGAGCTGTTTTTT
d_gene: TRBD2; v_gene: TRBV3-1/TRBV3-2; j_gene: TRBJ2-7; abundance: .; CDR3aa: CASSPWQGGYEQYF; CDR3nt: TGTGCCAGCAGCCCGTGGCAGGGAGGGTACGAGCAGTACTTC
d_gene: TRBD1; v_gene: TRBV11-3; j_gene: TRBJ2-3; abundance: .; CDR3aa: CASSLATGADTQYF; CDR3nt: TGTGCCAGCAGCCTCGCCACAGGGGCCGATACGCAGTATTTT
d_gene: .; v_gene: TRBV6-5; j_gene: TRBJ1-2; abundance: once; CDR3aa: CASSSSGQRVYGYTF; CDR3nt: TGTGCCAGCAGTTCCTCCGGACAGCGTGTGTATGGCTACACCTTC
d_gene: TRBD1; v_gene: TRBV11-2; j_gene: TRBJ1-6; abundance: .; CDR3aa: CASSRGQGAANSPLHF; CDR3nt: TGTGCCAGCAGCAGGGGACAGGGGGCGGCTAATTCACCCCTCCACTTT
d_gene: .; v_gene: TRBV30; j_gene: TRBJ2-2; abundance: .; CDR3aa: CAYRNYAAGELFF; CDR3nt: TGTGCCTACAGGAACTATGCAGCCGGGGAGCTGTTTTTT
d_gene: TRBD1; v_gene: TRBV18; j_gene: TRBJ1-2; abundance: .; CDR3aa: CASSQTGTGGGYGYTF; CDR3nt: TGTGCCAGCTCACAAACCGGGACAGGGGGCGGCTATGGCTACACCTTC
d_gene: TRBD2; v_gene: TRBV30; j_gene: TRBJ2-7; abundance: .; CDR3aa: CAWRLAGGYEQYF; CDR3nt: TGTGCCTGGCGTCTAGCGGGAGGTTACGAGCAGTACTTC
d_gene: .; v_gene: TRBV3-1/TRBV3-2; j_gene: TRBJ2-2; abundance: once; CDR3aa: CASSPNTAGELFF; CDR3nt: TGTGCCAGCAGCCCAAACACCGCCGGGGAGCTGTTTTTT
d_gene: TRBD2; v_gene: TRBV7-9; j_gene: TRBJ2-1; abundance: .; CDR3aa: CASSSSGTNSYNEQFF; CDR3nt: TGTGCCAGCAGCTCTAGCGGGACCAACTCCTACAATGAGCAGTTCTTC
d_gene: TRBD1; v_gene: TRBV16; j_gene: TRBJ1-1; abundance: .; CDR3aa: CASSLDRATEAFF; CDR3nt: TGTGCCAGCAGCCTTGACAGGGCCACTGAAGCTTTCTTT
d_gene: TRBD2; v_gene: TRBV2; j_gene: TRBJ2-5; abundance: .; CDR3aa: CASSAGLAGRQETQYF; CDR3nt: TGTGCCAGCAGTGCGGGGCTAGCGGGGCGCCAAGAGACCCAGTACTTC
d_gene: .; v_gene: TRBV6-5; j_gene: TRBJ1-1; abundance: few; CDR3aa: CASSYSRGASTEAFF; CDR3nt: TGTGCCAGCAGTTACTCGCGGGGGGCAAGCACTGAAGCTTTCTTT
d_gene: TRBD2; v_gene: TRBV3-1/TRBV3-2; j_gene: TRBJ2-3; abundance: .; CDR3aa: CASSQDYGRDTQYF; CDR3nt: TGTGCCAGCAGCCAAGACTACGGGAGGGATACGCAGTATTTT
d_gene: TRBD2; v_gene: TRBV7-9; j_gene: TRBJ2-7; abundance: .; CDR3aa: CASSGEGLAGLYEQYF; CDR3nt: TGTGCCAGCAGCGGGGAAGGACTAGCGGGCCTCTACGAGCAGTACTTC
d_gene: .; v_gene: TRBV15; j_gene: TRBJ1-2; abundance: .; CDR3aa: CATSRAGAYGYTF; CDR3nt: TGTGCCACCAGCAGAGCCGGAGCCTATGGCTACACCTTC
d_gene: TRBD1; v_gene: TRBV7-9; j_gene: TRBJ1-5; abundance: .; CDR3aa: CASSLGTDQPQHF; CDR3nt: TGTGCCAGCAGCTTGGGGACAGATCAGCCCCAGCATTTT
d_gene: TRBD1; v_gene: TRBV7-9; j_gene: TRBJ2-5; abundance: few; CDR3aa: CASSSRAQGAEETQYF; CDR3nt: TGTGCCAGCAGCTCGCGGGCACAGGGGGCGGAAGAGACCCAGTACTTC
d_gene: .; v_gene: TRBV6-5; j_gene: TRBJ1-6; abundance: .; CDR3aa: CASRKSNSPLHF; CDR3nt: TGTGCCAGCAGAAAGAGTAATTCACCCCTCCACTTT
d_gene: TRBD1; v_gene: TRBV5-1; j_gene: TRBJ1-5; abundance: .; CDR3aa: CASSLGGGGQPQHF; CDR3nt: TGCGCCAGCAGCTTGGGAGGGGGCGGGCAGCCCCAGCATTTT
d_gene: TRBD1; v_gene: TRBV5-1; j_gene: TRBJ1-2; abundance: .; CDR3aa: CASSLELRTGTYGYTF; CDR3nt: TGCGCCAGCAGCTTGGAATTACGGACAGGGACCTATGGCTACACCTTC
d_gene: .; v_gene: TRBV5-1; j_gene: TRBJ2-5; abundance: .; CDR3aa: CASSTTTSKETQYF; CDR3nt: TGCGCCAGCAGCACGACAACGTCAAAAGAGACCCAGTACTTC
d_gene: TRBD1; v_gene: TRBV7-9; j_gene: TRBJ2-1; abundance: .; CDR3aa: CASSLKYRDRVANEQFF; CDR3nt: TGTGCCAGCAGCCTAAAATATCGGGACAGGGTTGCTAATGAGCAGTTCTTC
d_gene: .; v_gene: TRBV7-2; j_gene: TRBJ2-3; abundance: .; CDR3aa: CASSTRYRGGLTDTQYF; CDR3nt: TGTGCCAGCAGCACCCGCTACAGGGGGGGGCTGACAGATACGCAGTATTTT
d_gene: .; v_gene: TRBV18; j_gene: TRBJ1-2; abundance: .; CDR3aa: CASSPARSYGYTF; CDR3nt: TGTGCCAGCTCACCGGCGCGGAGCTATGGCTACACCTTC
d_gene: .; v_gene: TRBV7-8; j_gene: TRBJ2-1; abundance: .; CDR3aa: CAIRSTYNEQFF; CDR3nt: TGTGCCATTCGGAGCACCTACAATGAGCAGTTCTTC
d_gene: TRBD2; v_gene: TRBV5-4; j_gene: TRBJ2-7; abundance: .; CDR3aa: CASSLMSGKDEQYF; CDR3nt: TGTGCCAGCAGCTTGATGAGCGGGAAGGACGAGCAGTACTTC
d_gene: TRBD1; v_gene: TRBV7-9; j_gene: TRBJ2-2; abundance: .; CDR3aa: CASSLRDRGGDTGELFF; CDR3nt: TGTGCCAGCAGCCTCCGGGACAGGGGAGGCGACACCGGGGAGCTGTTTTTT
d_gene: .; v_gene: TRBV19; j_gene: TRBJ1-3; abundance: .; CDR3aa: CASSIGARRTIYF; CDR3nt: TGTGCCAGTAGTATAGGGGCTCGCCGGACCATATATTTT
d_gene: TRBD1; v_gene: TRBV4-1; j_gene: TRBJ1-2; abundance: .; CDR3aa: CASSHVTGGRSYGYTF; CDR3nt: TGCGCCAGCAGCCATGTAACAGGGGGCAGGAGCTATGGCTACACCTTC
d_gene: .; v_gene: TRBV11-3; j_gene: TRBJ2-7; abundance: .; CDR3aa: CASSWTKGGEQYF; CDR3nt: TGTGCCAGCAGCTGGACGAAGGGGGGGGAGCAGTACTTC
d_gene: .; v_gene: TRBV27; j_gene: TRBJ2-7; abundance: few; CDR3aa: CASGGGDEQYF; CDR3nt: TGTGCCAGCGGTGGCGGGGACGAGCAGTACTTC